This TCR beta chain was captured in a study of metastatic and nonmetastatic thyroid tumors. About the study: Across peripheral blood and tumor or nodule tissue samples taken from malignant and benign thyroid patients, the repertoires were compared with one another. Findings of the study overall: Benign nodules were reported to have significantly lower TCR beta diversity than malignant thyroid tumors, in blood and tumor.

This clone was recorded many times. Its antigen is currently unknown. All patients were treatment-naive before thyroid surgery. Germline CDR1 is SGHAT and CDR2 is FQNNGV. The CDR3 consists of 16 residues. Unmatched junction bases numbered 4, after V lost 1 base and J lost 1 base. In the authors' workflow: For papillary thyroid cancer, a distant-metastasis classifier was constructed from CDR3 differences observed across clinicopathological groups. TCRdb used MiXCR to call clones anew from the PCR reads. TCRdb's processing, not the authors' own work, is the source of the V and J calls. In the table there are roughly 34,000 clones, 15% of which are singletons.

This chain connects TRBV11-2 to TRBJ1-5; 7 nucleotides align to TRBD1. Input material: blood. The clonotype comes from a male donor with papillary thyroid cancer or a benign thyroid nodule (not recorded which). Some clones in this sample may be carry-over from other donors' samples. The CDR3 DNA follows: TGTGCCAGCAGCTTAGGGGGGACAGTCAGCAATCAGCCCCAGCATTTT. This codes for CASSLGGTVSNQPQHF.